One and the same sample provided the 28 T cell receptor beta chains below, sequenced in a study of blood T cell repertoires in COVID-19. Produced via immunoSEQ multiplex PCR; TCRdb's table is partial and in-frame only. This table holds hundreds of thousands of clones, more than 75% found once. The sample was PBMCs or T cells enriched from blood (not recorded which). Receptor source: a man under 40 who had recovered from COVID-19.

The CDR3 DNA is TGTGCCAGCAATGCCCCCGACAGGGCTCAGCCCCAGCATTTT. It encodes CASNAPDRAQPQHF. V usage is TRBV6-6 and J usage is TRBJ1-5; 7 positions match TRBD1. The CDR3 has 14 amino acids. Germline assignment: CDR1 MNHNY and CDR2 SVGAGI (reference sequence). Trimming removed 7 bases from V and 6 bases from J; junction bases left unmatched: 9.

This clone occurred a few times. This rearrangement joins TRBV12-3 or TRBV12-4 to TRBJ1-1; weak D call: TRBD1 (5 bases). The V end was cut by 6 bases, the J end by 6 bases, with 14 bases between. This CDR3 region has 13 residues. As DNA, the CDR3 is TGTGCCAGCAGGTTGGGGGGGTACGCTGAAGCTTTCTTT. Translated: CASRLGGYAEAFF.

The chain uses TRBV13 and TRBJ1-1, with 7 positions matching TRBD1. The ends lost 0 bases at V and 0 bases at J; junction bases unmatched: 1. The CDR3 is made up of 15 amino acids. Germline V gene lookup returns CDR1 PRHDT and CDR2 FYEKMQ (reference sequence). CDR3 amino acids: CASSLGGQLNTEAFF. As DNA, the CDR3 is TGTGCCAGCAGCTTAGGGGGACAGCTGAACACTGAAGCTTTCTTT.

This chain joins TRBV2 and TRBJ2-5, with D tentatively TRBD2 (6 bases). This CDR3 comprises 19 residues. The V gene lost 0 bases and the J gene lost 1 base, with 21 bases spanning the gap. Germline V gene data show CDR1 as SNHLY and CDR2 as FYNNEI. This CDR3 is CASSEAGLGAPDFQETQYF. The DNA for the CDR3 is TGTGCCAGCAGTGAAGCGGGACTGGGAGCCCCCGATTTCCAAGAGACCCAGTACTTC.

The V and J genes are TRBV13 and TRBJ1-3; the match to TRBD1 covers 7 bases. Germline CDR1 reads PRHDT; CDR2 reads FYEKMQ (reference sequence). The CDR3 runs 15 residues. J was trimmed by 0 bases and V by 6 bases; bases with no gene match: 5. Here the CDR3 DNA reads TGTGCCAGCAGTTTAAACAGGGGCTCTGGAAACACCATATATTTT. This translates into CASSLNRGSGNTIYF.

Here the CDR3 reads CATSESGAGDTDTQYF. The CDR3 region has the DNA TGTGCCACCAGTGAGTCCGGGGCAGGGGATACAGATACGCAGTATTTT. The chain uses TRBV24-1 and TRBJ2-3, with a tentative D call TRBD1 (6 bases). V gave up 4 bases and J gave up 3 bases, with 16 bases separating them. The CDR3 totals 16 residues. Per the germline V gene, CDR1 is KGHDR and CDR2 is SFDVKD.

The CDR3 here is CASSETHRGADTQYF. The CDR3 DNA sequence: TGTGCCAGCAGTGAGACACACCGGGGGGCAGATACGCAGTATTTT. The gene calls are TRBV2 and TRBJ2-3, with 7 bases aligning to TRBD2. The germline V gene encodes CDR1 SNHLY and CDR2 FYNNEI. V lost 3 bases and J lost 4; bases outside the gene matches: 7. The CDR3 covers 15 residues. Full variable domain (remainder filled in from reference TRBV2 and TRBJ2-3): EPEVTQTPSHQVTQMGQEVILRCVPISNHLYFYWYRQILGQKVEFLVSFYNNEISEKSEIFDDQFSVERPDGSNFTLKIRSTKLEDSAMYFCASSETHRGADTQYFGPGTRLTVL.

This rearrangement joins TRBV11-3 to TRBJ2-7; no reliable D call. Germline CDR1 reads SGHNT; CDR2 reads YENEEA. This CDR3 comprises 13 residues. Trimming took off 2 bases at V and 3 bases at J, with 8 bases between the two ends. This CDR3 is CASSLYPNYEQYF. The DNA of the CDR3 is TGTGCCAGCAGCTTATACCCTAACTACGAGCAGTACTTC.

The chain uses TRBV30 and TRBJ1-2, with a weak D call TRBD1 (5 bases). The length of the CDR3 is 13 residues. With 1 base removed from V and 2 bases from J, the gap between germline ends came to 8 bases. Looked up from germline, CDR1 is GTSNPN and CDR2 is SVGIG (reference sequence). CDR3 sequence reads: CAWSAGSNYGYTF. DNA for the CDR3: TGTGCCTGGAGTGCAGGGTCAAACTATGGCTACACCTTC.

The table lists this clone with a count of one. The chain combines TRBV5-1 with TRBJ1-6, with 11 bases fitting TRBD1. This CDR3 is 15 amino acids long. Germline values: CDR1 SGHRS, CDR2 YFSETQ. V shed 3 bases and J 9 bases; nucleotides not matched to a gene: 5. CDR3 amino acids: CASSWDRGVGSPLHF. The CDR3 DNA reads TGCGCCAGCAGCTGGGACAGGGGGGTCGGTTCACCCCTCCACTTT.

The CDR3 spells CASSFSKSNEQFF. In nucleotides, the CDR3 is TGTGCCAGCAGCTTCTCTAAATCCAATGAGCAGTTCTTC. This rearrangement joins TRBV5-4 to TRBJ2-1; no definite D call. V lost 2 bases and J lost 6, with 9 bases in between. Germline V gives CDR1 SGHNT, CDR2 YYREEE (reference sequence). The CDR3 is 13 amino acids.

The chain joins TRBV11-1 to TRBJ1-1, with unresolved D. The ends were cut back, 1 base at V and 3 bases at J, with 9 bases in the middle. The CDR3 totals 14 residues. The germline CDR1 and CDR2 sequences are SGHAT and FQDESV (reference sequence). CDR3 amino acids: CASSLDGEDTEAFF. As DNA, the CDR3 is TGTGCCAGCAGCTTAGACGGGGAGGACACTGAAGCTTTCTTT. Based on the CDR3 plus reference TRBV11-1 and TRBJ1-1, the full variable domain is EAEVAQSPRYKITEKSQAVAFWCDPISGHATLYWYRQILGQGPELLVQFQDESVVDDSQLPKDRFSAERLKGVDSTLKIQPAELGDSAMYLCASSLDGEDTEAFFGQGTRLTVV.

The chain combines TRBV25-1 with TRBJ2-7; D gene unclear. This CDR3 region has 13 residues. V lost 3 bases, J lost 2 bases, and 8 bases lay in between. Germline loops: CDR1 MGHDK, CDR2 SYGVNS. CDR3 sequence: CASSDGPAYEQYF. CDR3 DNA sequence: TGTGCCAGCAGTGATGGTCCAGCCTACGAGCAGTACTTC.

The chain is built from TRBV6-5 and TRBJ2-1; the D gene is possibly TRBD2 (5 bases). Per germline, CDR1 MNHEY and CDR2 SVGAGI. The length of the CDR3 is 13 residues. Trimming removed 5 bases from V and 5 bases from J, with 10 bases in between. CDR3 in amino acids: CASSRGLNNEQFF. The CDR3 region has the DNA TGTGCCAGCAGTCGTGGACTTAACAATGAGCAGTTCTTC.

The chain is built from TRBV24-1 and TRBJ2-2, with TRBD1 matching over 7 bases. Germline CDR1 reads KGHDR; CDR2 reads SFDVKD. Unmatched junction bases numbered 7, after V lost 5 bases and J lost 2 bases. There are 16 residues in the CDR3. CDR3 nucleotides: TGTGCCACCAGTGCCGCCGACAGGGCCAACACCGGGGAGCTGTTTTTT. Translating it yields CATSAADRANTGELFF.

The chain combines TRBV29-1 with TRBJ2-5; 9 bases are a match to TRBD1. CDR3 length: 12 amino acids. Germline V lookup: CDR1 SQVTM, CDR2 ANQGSEA. J lost 5 bases, V lost 7 bases, and 5 bases had no gene match. Here the CDR3 reads CSARQGEETQYF. The CDR3 DNA is TGCAGCGCGCGACAGGGGGAGGAGACCCAGTACTTC.

The rearrangement uses TRBV7-9 and TRBJ2-7, with 9 bases aligning to TRBD1. The CDR3 length is 15 residues. J was trimmed by 9 bases and V by 5 bases; bases with no gene match: 14. CDR1 is SEHNR, CDR2 FQNEAQ, per germline (reference sequence). In DNA form, the CDR3 reads TGTGCCAGCAGCCTAGGGACAGGGACCACGTTGGCGCAGTACTTC. Residues: CASSLGTGTTLAQYF. The full variable domain, with the rest looked up from reference TRBV7-9 and TRBJ2-7, is DTGVSQNPRHKITKRGQNVTFRCDPISEHNRLYWYRQTLGQGPEFLTYFQNEAQLEKSRLLSDRFSAERPKGSFSTLEIQRTEQGDSAMYLCASSLGTGTTLAQYFGPGTRLTVT.

The J gene is TRBJ2-7, the V gene TRBV5-1, with 7 bases that match TRBD2. Trimming took 0 bases from V and 3 from J; bases not matched to a gene: 9. CDR1 and CDR2 from the germline V gene are SGHRS and YFSETQ. The CDR3 is made up of 16 amino acids. Here the CDR3 reads CASSLEVLGGIYEQYF. The CDR3 bases are TGCGCCAGCAGCTTGGAGGTTCTGGGGGGGATCTACGAGCAGTACTTC.

The rearrangement links TRBV5-6 to TRBJ2-2; 10 nucleotides align to TRBD1. Germline V gives CDR1 SGHDT, CDR2 YYEEEE. V lost 2 bases, J lost 4 bases, and 5 bases stayed unmatched. This CDR3 comprises 16 residues. The CDR3 nucleotides read TGTGCCAGCAGCTTCGTGGGACAGGGGCTCACCGGGGAGCTGTTTTTT. It translates to CASSFVGQGLTGELFF.

The chain is built from TRBV3-1 (or the pseudogene TRBV3-2) and TRBJ2-1; D might be TRBD1 (6 bases). Trimming left V 4 bases short and J 9 bases short, with 25 bases between. Germline V lookup: CDR1 LGHDT, CDR2 YNNKEL (reference sequence). The CDR3 spans 17 residues. CDR3 in amino acids: CASSPDMGALVRGEQFF. The CDR3 DNA reads as TGTGCCAGCAGCCCCGACATGGGGGCCCTGGTTAGGGGTGAGCAGTTCTTC.

V gene TRBV11-2 combines with J gene TRBJ2-7; D possibly corresponds to TRBD1 (6 bases). V dropped 5 bases and J dropped 3 bases, with 17 bases sitting between them. Germline values: CDR1 SGHAT, CDR2 FQNNGV. CDR3 length: 15 amino acids. DNA for the CDR3: TGTGCCAGCAGCCGTTCCGGACAGAGAGACTACGAGCAGTACTTC. Amino acid sequence: CASSRSGQRDYEQYF.

The chain carries TRBV6-5 and TRBJ2-2; D perhaps matches TRBD1 (6 bases). CDR3 size: 14 residues. Trimming cost V 8 bases and J 1 base, with 11 bases left between them. CDR1 and CDR2 (germline): MNHEY, SVGAGI. The CDR3 DNA is TGTGCCAGCCAGGGGCGAGGGAACACCGGGGAGCTGTTTTTT. Protein sequence: CASQGRGNTGELFF.

The chain employs TRBV30 and TRBJ2-7, with a possible D match to TRBD1 (5 bases). The CDR3 contains 12 residues. Germline V gene sequence: CDR1 GTSNPN, CDR2 SVGIG (reference sequence). Trimming took 2 bases from V and 4 from J, leaving 9 bases between them. CDR3 residues: CAWSKGRYEQYF. In nucleotides, the CDR3 is TGTGCCTGGAGTAAGGGGCGGTACGAGCAGTACTTC.

J is TRBJ2-3 and V is TRBV19, with 9 bases aligning to TRBD2. Germline CDR1 reads LNHDA; CDR2 reads SQIVND (reference sequence). CDR3 length: 15 amino acids. The V gene end was trimmed by 5 bases and the J gene end by 0 bases; junction bases not matched to a gene: 3. CDR3 bases: TGTGCCAGTAGTGCGACTAGCGGAAGCACAGATACGCAGTATTTT. Encoded protein: CASSATSGSTDTQYF.

The rearrangement joins TRBV7-2 to TRBJ2-7; 15 bases are shared with TRBD2. This CDR3 contains 18 residues. V trimming: 4 bases; J trimming: 0 bases; junction bases outside the gene matches: 7. CDR1 is SGHTA and CDR2 is FQGNSA in the germline V gene. CDR3 sequence: CASSSPGLAGGSSYEQYF. In DNA, the CDR3 is TGTGCCAGCAGCTCACCGGGACTAGCGGGAGGCAGCTCCTACGAGCAGTACTTC.

DNA for the CDR3: TGCGCCAGCAGCTCTGGAGGAGGAGTTGATACGCAGTATTTT. Protein product: CASSSGGGVDTQYF. The gene calls are TRBV5-1 and TRBJ2-3; the D gene is possibly TRBD2 (5 bases). CDR1 and CDR2 from the germline V gene are SGHRS and YFSETQ. This CDR3 region has 14 residues. Trimming removed 3 bases at V and 6 bases at J, with 14 bases between.

Concerning this clone itself: Germline is not matched at one junction end, which may reflect a read error. The rearrangement joins TRBV5-8 to TRBJ1-2; no clear D gene. Per the germline V gene, CDR1 is SGHTS and CDR2 is YDEGEE. The CDR3 sequence is 17 residues long. The CDR3 protein is CASSLDGYMALDYGYTF. The CDR3 DNA sequence: TGTGCCAGCAGTTTGGACGGGTATATGGCACTCGACTATGGCTACACCTTC.

V gene TRBV18 combines with J gene TRBJ1-4; D might be TRBD1 (5 bases). There are 17 residues in the CDR3. From germline, CDR1 is KGHSH and CDR2 LQKENI. V dropped 2 bases and J dropped 0 bases, with 13 bases sitting between them. CDR3 protein: CASSPKTAASTNEKLFF. In DNA form, the CDR3 reads TGTGCCAGCTCACCAAAGACAGCAGCTTCAACTAATGAAAAACTGTTTTTT. Combining the CDR3 with reference TRBV18 and TRBJ1-4 gives the whole variable domain NAGVMQNPRHLVRRRGQEARLRCSPMKGHSHVYWYRQLPEEGLKFMVYLQKENIIDESGMPKERFSAEFPKEGPSILRIQQVVRGDSAAYFCASSPKTAASTNEKLFFGSGTQLSVL.